The 2 T cell receptor beta chains in this list originate from one sample, sequenced in a study of cytomegalovirus exposure and HLA in healthy donors. In the PCR, 60 Vbeta and 13 Jbeta primers were used. Produced via immunoSEQ multiplex PCR; TCRdb's table is partial and in-frame only. The table has under 100,000 clones, under 90% seen once. Sequencing was carried out using PBMCs. These receptors were obtained from a woman in her seventies in good health and CMV-seropositive.

The chain carries TRBV9 and TRBJ1-4; TRBD1 agrees at 7 bases. Unmatched junction bases numbered 8, after V lost 4 bases and J lost 5 bases. The germline V gene encodes CDR1 SGDLS and CDR2 YYNGEE. This CDR3 is built from 15 residues. Here the CDR3 reads CASSHSGQLNEKLFF. The CDR3 DNA reads TGTGCCAGCAGCCATTCGGGACAGTTAAATGAAAAACTGTTTTTT.

This clone was observed once. The chain carries TRBV9 and TRBJ1-1; D gene uncertain. V was cut by 4 bases and J by 2 bases, with 12 bases left in between. This CDR3 is built from 14 residues. The V gene's germline CDR1 is SGDLS and CDR2 YYNGEE. The chain's CDR3 is CASSPEVGNTEAFF. CDR3 DNA: TGTGCCAGCAGCCCAGAGGTCGGCAACACTGAAGCTTTCTTT.